This T cell receptor beta chain was captured in a study of T cells in Graves' hyperthyroidism and ophthalmopathy. PBMCs were sourced from more than 7.5 ml fresh peripheral blood. Researchers amplified the TCR beta CDR3 regions from RNA transcripts. Carried out on the TCR CDR3, a first-round RT-PCR used the HTBI primer set. MiXCR was run by TCRdb on the multiplex PCR reads, yielding one entry per CDR3 protein. Of around 400,000 distinct CDR3 sequences listed, more than 20% were seen once; the top ten hold 70% to 75%. Trimming cost V 3 bases and J 3 bases, with 22 bases left between them. The CDR3 is 17 residues long. Per germline, CDR1 SQVTM and CDR2 ANQGSEA.

This TCR came from a man aged 45-65 years with Graves' hyperthyroidism. The sample was blood. This chain uses TRBV29-1 with TRBJ2-3; a weak D match, TRBD1 (7 bases). CDR3 sequence (DNA): TGCAGCGTTGAGGGAGGTCAGCCGGGACAGCTGACAGATACGCAGTATTTT. Its protein is CSVEGGQPGQLTDTQYF.